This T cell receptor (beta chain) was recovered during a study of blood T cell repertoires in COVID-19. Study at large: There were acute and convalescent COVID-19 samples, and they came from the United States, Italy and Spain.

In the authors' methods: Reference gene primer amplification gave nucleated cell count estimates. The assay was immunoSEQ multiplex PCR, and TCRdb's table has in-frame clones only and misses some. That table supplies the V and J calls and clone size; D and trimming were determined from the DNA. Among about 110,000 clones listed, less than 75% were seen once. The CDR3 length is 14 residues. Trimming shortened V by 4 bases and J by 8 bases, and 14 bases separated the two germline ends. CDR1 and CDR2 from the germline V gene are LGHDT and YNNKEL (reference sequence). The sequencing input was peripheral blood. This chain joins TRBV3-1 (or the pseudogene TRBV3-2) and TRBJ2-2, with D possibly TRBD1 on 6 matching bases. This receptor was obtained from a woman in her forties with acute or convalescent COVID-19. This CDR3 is CASSLGQGKGELFF. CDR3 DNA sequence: TGTGCCAGCAGCCTGGGACAAGGGAAAGGGGAGCTGTTTTTT.